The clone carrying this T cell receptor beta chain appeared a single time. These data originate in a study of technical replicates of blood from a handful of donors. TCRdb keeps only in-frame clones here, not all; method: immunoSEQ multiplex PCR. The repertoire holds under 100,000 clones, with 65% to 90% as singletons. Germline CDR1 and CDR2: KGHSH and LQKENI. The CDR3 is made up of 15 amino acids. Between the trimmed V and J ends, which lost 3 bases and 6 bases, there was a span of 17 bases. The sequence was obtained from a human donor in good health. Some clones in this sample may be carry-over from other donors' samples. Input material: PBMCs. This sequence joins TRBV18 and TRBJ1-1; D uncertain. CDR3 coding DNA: TGTGCCAGCTCACCGTACCGGGAAGTACTCTCTGAAGCTTTCTTT. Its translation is CASSPYREVLSEAFF.